The T cell receptor (beta chain) under discussion was sequenced for a study of identical twins. The CDR3 length is 19 residues. The germline V gene has CDR1 MGHRA and CDR2 YSYEKL. V shed 4 bases, J shed 1 base, and the junction held 15 bases outside the gene matches. TCRdb re-analysed the 5' RACE reads in MiXCR, keeping a single row per CDR3 protein. The table includes about 1.7 million distinct CDR3 sequences, under 35% detected once. Many counts were recorded for this clonotype. The sequence derives from a newborn girl in good health. V gene TRBV4-1 combines with J gene TRBJ2-3; TRBD2 matches 9 bases. Sequencing was performed on cord blood. CDR3 bases: TGCGCCAGCAGCCTGCACCCACTAGTAGCGGGGGCACGCACAGATACGCAGTATTTT. It yields the protein CASSLHPLVAGARTDTQYF.